These T cell receptor beta chains were read from a single sample in a study of T cell responses to AZD1222 COVID-19 vaccine. Libraries were prepared by immunoSEQ multiplex PCR; TCRdb keeps only in-frame clonotypes and omits some of them. The sample has some 110,000 clones, around 88% seen once. This sample comprised peripheral blood, obtained 28 days after the second AZD1222 dose. The receptors were gathered from an adult who received the AZD1222 COVID-19 vaccine. The CDR3 runs from the conserved cysteine through the conserved F or W. The order of the fields is J gene, V gene, clone size, CDR3 length, D gene, CDR3 protein, CDR3 DNA. The D gene is left open where the match is weak. Only part of the rows carry a size: once, few, many, or a class if the clone is expanded.

j_gene: TRBJ1-2; v_gene: TRBV28; abundance: .; len: 12; d_gene: .; CDR3aa: CASSGSNYGYTF; CDR3nt: TGTGCCAGCAGTGGGAGTAACTATGGCTACACCTTC
j_gene: TRBJ1-1; v_gene: TRBV19; abundance: .; len: 13; d_gene: .; CDR3aa: CASSIIENTEAFF; CDR3nt: TGTGCCAGTAGTATAATTGAGAACACTGAAGCTTTCTTT
j_gene: TRBJ2-7; v_gene: TRBV19; abundance: .; len: 15; d_gene: .; CDR3aa: CASSIEGTGTYEQYF; CDR3nt: TGTGCCAGTAGTATAGAGGGGACGGGTACCTACGAGCAGTACTTC
j_gene: TRBJ2-7; v_gene: TRBV4-1; abundance: .; len: 16; d_gene: .; CDR3aa: CASSQGGLAELYEQYF; CDR3nt: TGCGCCAGCAGCCAAGGGGGATTAGCGGAGCTCTACGAGCAGTACTTC
j_gene: TRBJ2-2; v_gene: TRBV24-1; abundance: .; len: 15; d_gene: .; CDR3aa: CATSDPILNTGELFF; CDR3nt: TGTGCCACCAGTGATCCCATATTGAACACCGGGGAGCTGTTTTTT
j_gene: TRBJ1-5; v_gene: TRBV5-8; abundance: .; len: 15; d_gene: TRBD1; CDR3aa: CASSSLDRVAQPQHF; CDR3nt: TGTGCCAGCAGCTCCCTGGACAGGGTTGCTCAGCCCCAGCATTTT
j_gene: TRBJ1-2; v_gene: TRBV5-6; abundance: few; len: 16; d_gene: TRBD1; CDR3aa: CASSLGQGTPSGGYTF; CDR3nt: TGTGCCAGCAGCCTGGGACAGGGGACCCCTTCGGGCGGCTACACCTTC
j_gene: TRBJ2-1; v_gene: TRBV9; abundance: .; len: 16; d_gene: TRBD2; CDR3aa: CASSVVGSGALNEQFF; CDR3nt: TGTGCCAGCAGCGTAGTTGGTAGCGGGGCACTCAATGAGCAGTTCTTC
j_gene: TRBJ2-1; v_gene: TRBV11-2; abundance: .; len: 16; d_gene: TRBD1; CDR3aa: CASSLVQGALDNEQFF; CDR3nt: TGTGCCAGCAGCTTAGTGCAGGGGGCACTGGACAATGAGCAGTTCTTC
j_gene: TRBJ1-2; v_gene: TRBV9; abundance: .; len: 15; d_gene: .; CDR3aa: CASSVETEEEGGYTF; CDR3nt: TGTGCCAGCAGCGTAGAGACGGAGGAAGAGGGTGGCTACACCTTC
j_gene: TRBJ2-5; v_gene: TRBV18; abundance: .; len: 15; d_gene: .; CDR3aa: CASSPGVGRPETQYF; CDR3nt: TGTGCCAGCTCACCTGGGGTCGGCAGGCCAGAGACCCAGTACTTC
j_gene: TRBJ2-5; v_gene: TRBV13; abundance: .; len: 16; d_gene: TRBD2; CDR3aa: CASSLSLAGLQETQYF; CDR3nt: TGTGCCAGCAGCTTATCCCTAGCGGGCCTACAAGAGACCCAGTACTTC
j_gene: TRBJ1-5; v_gene: TRBV28; abundance: .; len: 15; d_gene: .; CDR3aa: CASNSPGGYNQPQHF; CDR3nt: TGTGCCAGCAATTCCCCAGGCGGGTACAATCAGCCCCAGCATTTT
j_gene: TRBJ1-3; v_gene: TRBV12-5; abundance: few; len: 14; d_gene: .; CDR3aa: CASGLELTGVTIYF; CDR3nt: TGTGCTAGTGGTTTGGAACTGACAGGAGTCACCATATATTTT
j_gene: TRBJ2-2; v_gene: TRBV5-8; abundance: .; len: 14; d_gene: TRBD1; CDR3aa: CASIPGQATGELFF; CDR3nt: TGTGCCAGCATCCCGGGACAGGCCACCGGGGAGCTGTTTTTT
j_gene: TRBJ2-7; v_gene: TRBV3-1/TRBV3-2; abundance: .; len: 16; d_gene: .; CDR3aa: CASSQAIRTDLYEQYF; CDR3nt: TGTGCCAGCAGCCAAGCGATCCGGACAGATCTTTACGAGCAGTACTTC
j_gene: TRBJ1-3; v_gene: TRBV2; abundance: once; len: 16; d_gene: TRBD1; CDR3aa: CASRRGGTDSGNTIYF; CDR3nt: TGTGCCAGCAGGCGTGGGGGGACAGACTCTGGAAACACCATATATTTT
j_gene: TRBJ2-2; v_gene: TRBV5-1; abundance: once; len: 17; d_gene: TRBD1; CDR3aa: CASSFSRTGGSAGELFF; CDR3nt: TGCGCCAGCAGCTTCTCCCGGACAGGGGGCAGCGCCGGGGAGCTGTTTTTT
j_gene: TRBJ1-3; v_gene: TRBV2; abundance: once; len: 15; d_gene: .; CDR3aa: CASSEGPGTGNTIYF; CDR3nt: TGTGCCAGCAGTGAGGGTCCAGGGACTGGAAACACCATATATTTT
j_gene: TRBJ2-1; v_gene: TRBV7-6; abundance: once; len: 18; d_gene: .; CDR3aa: CASSPRAPGQSRYNEQFF; CDR3nt: TGTGCCAGCAGCCCAAGGGCCCCCGGACAGAGTCGGTACAATGAGCAGTTCTTC
j_gene: TRBJ1-4; v_gene: TRBV19; abundance: .; len: 15; d_gene: .; CDR3aa: CASRTGATTNEKLFF; CDR3nt: TGTGCCAGTAGGACCGGGGCTACAACTAATGAAAAACTGTTTTTT
j_gene: TRBJ1-2; v_gene: TRBV7-6; abundance: .; len: 12; d_gene: .; CDR3aa: CASSLEGGGYTF; CDR3nt: TGTGCCAGCAGCTTAGAGGGGGGTGGCTACACCTTC
j_gene: TRBJ1-1; v_gene: TRBV2; abundance: .; len: 15; d_gene: TRBD1; CDR3aa: CASILGQVRNTEAFF; CDR3nt: TGTGCCAGCATTTTAGGACAGGTTCGGAACACTGAAGCTTTCTTT
j_gene: TRBJ1-3; v_gene: TRBV2; abundance: .; len: 14; d_gene: .; CDR3aa: CASSIQGSGNTIYF; CDR3nt: TGTGCCAGCAGTATCCAGGGCTCTGGAAACACCATATATTTT